What follows describes a single T cell receptor (beta chain). The repertoire was sequenced with immunoSEQ multiplex PCR; TCRdb's copy has only in-frame clones and lacks some. The repertoire holds about 48,000 clones, with around nine tenths as singletons. This sample stems from a study of OX40 agonist ivuxolimab in advanced cancers. Turning to the study itself: The dose-escalation cohort was around 83% male, with a mean age of approximately 61 years, ranging roughly 20 to 90.

The specimen comprised CD4+ or CD8+ T cells sorted from blood, sampled in a trial of the OX40 agonist ivuxolimab. The receptor's source is an adult with an advanced solid tumor such as melanoma, head and neck, liver or kidney cancer.

The CDR3 nucleotides are TGTGCCAGCAGTTTTCTGGGGGTCGACTATGGCTACACCTTC. This translates into CASSFLGVDYGYTF. This chain uses TRBV28 with TRBJ1-2, with D possibly matching TRBD1 (5 bases). The CDR3 is 14 residues long. Trimming removed 3 bases from V and 3 bases from J, with 11 bases in between. Germline CDR1 reads MDHEN; CDR2 reads SYDVKM.